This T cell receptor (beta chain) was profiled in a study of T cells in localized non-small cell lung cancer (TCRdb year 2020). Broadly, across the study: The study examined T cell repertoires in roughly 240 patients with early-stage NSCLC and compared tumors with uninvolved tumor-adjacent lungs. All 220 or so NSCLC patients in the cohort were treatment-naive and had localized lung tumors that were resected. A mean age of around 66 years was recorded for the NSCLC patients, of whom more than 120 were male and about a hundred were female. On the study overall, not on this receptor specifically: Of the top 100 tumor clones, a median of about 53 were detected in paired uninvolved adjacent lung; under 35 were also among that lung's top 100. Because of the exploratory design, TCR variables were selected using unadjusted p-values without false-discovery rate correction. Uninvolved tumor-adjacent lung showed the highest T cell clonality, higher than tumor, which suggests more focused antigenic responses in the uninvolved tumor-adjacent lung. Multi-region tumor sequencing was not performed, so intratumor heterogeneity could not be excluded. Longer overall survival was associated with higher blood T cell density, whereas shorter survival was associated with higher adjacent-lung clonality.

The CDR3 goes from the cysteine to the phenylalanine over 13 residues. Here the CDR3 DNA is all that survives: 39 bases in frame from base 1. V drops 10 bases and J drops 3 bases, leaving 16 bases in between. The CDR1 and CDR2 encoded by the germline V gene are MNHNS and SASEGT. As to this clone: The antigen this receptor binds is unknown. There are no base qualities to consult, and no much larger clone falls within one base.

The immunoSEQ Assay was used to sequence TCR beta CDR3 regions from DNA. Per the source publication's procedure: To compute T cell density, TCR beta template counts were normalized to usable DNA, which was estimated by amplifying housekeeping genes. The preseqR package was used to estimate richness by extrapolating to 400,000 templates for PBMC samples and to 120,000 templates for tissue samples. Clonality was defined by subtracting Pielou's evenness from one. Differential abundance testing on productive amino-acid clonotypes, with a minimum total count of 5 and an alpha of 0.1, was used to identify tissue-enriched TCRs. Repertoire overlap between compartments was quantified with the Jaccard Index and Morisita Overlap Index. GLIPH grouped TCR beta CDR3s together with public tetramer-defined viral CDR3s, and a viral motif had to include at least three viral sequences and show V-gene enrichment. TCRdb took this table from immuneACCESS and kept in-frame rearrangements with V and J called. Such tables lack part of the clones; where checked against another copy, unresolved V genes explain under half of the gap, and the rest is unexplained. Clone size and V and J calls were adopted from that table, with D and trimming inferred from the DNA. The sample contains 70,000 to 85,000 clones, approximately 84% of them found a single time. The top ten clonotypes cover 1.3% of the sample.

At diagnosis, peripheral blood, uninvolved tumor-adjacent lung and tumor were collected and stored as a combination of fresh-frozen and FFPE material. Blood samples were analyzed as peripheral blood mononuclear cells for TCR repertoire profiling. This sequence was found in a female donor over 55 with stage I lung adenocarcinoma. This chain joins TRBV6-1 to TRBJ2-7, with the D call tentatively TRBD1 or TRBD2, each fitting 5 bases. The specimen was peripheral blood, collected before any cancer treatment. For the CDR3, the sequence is CATGDLTVYEQYF. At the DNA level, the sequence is TGTGCCACCGGGGACCTAACGGTCTACGAGCAGTACTTC.